This T cell receptor beta chain was recovered during a study of response to subunit inactivated influenza vaccine. The V end lost 1 base, the J end lost 7 bases, and 11 bases lay between the germline ends. The germline gives CDR1 DFQATT, CDR2 SNEGSKA (reference sequence). CDR3 size: 13 residues. TCRdb itself ran the RT-PCR reads through MiXCR, one entry per CDR3 protein. The table shows roughly 540,000 distinct CDR3 sequences, with around 25% occurring only once. Comments on this clonotype: This may arise from a read error, as a much more abundant clone is one base away.

These data also featured in a second study, about T cells expressing NK-cell markers. From that study: The TCR beta cDNA came from 5'RACE template switching with UMIs. Similarly, these clonotypes led the CD3+CD56-NKG2C+ fraction as well in four donors.

The TCR was taken from a man between 50 and 59 years old who received an inactivated influenza vaccine. This rearrangement joins TRBV20-1 to TRBJ1-5, with unresolved D. Sequenced here: CD4+ T cells sorted from PBMCs, sampled about 11 days after vaccination. In nucleotides, the CDR3 is TGCAGTGCTAGAGGTCCTTTTAAGCAGCCCCAGCATTTT. Translating gives CSARGPFKQPQHF.